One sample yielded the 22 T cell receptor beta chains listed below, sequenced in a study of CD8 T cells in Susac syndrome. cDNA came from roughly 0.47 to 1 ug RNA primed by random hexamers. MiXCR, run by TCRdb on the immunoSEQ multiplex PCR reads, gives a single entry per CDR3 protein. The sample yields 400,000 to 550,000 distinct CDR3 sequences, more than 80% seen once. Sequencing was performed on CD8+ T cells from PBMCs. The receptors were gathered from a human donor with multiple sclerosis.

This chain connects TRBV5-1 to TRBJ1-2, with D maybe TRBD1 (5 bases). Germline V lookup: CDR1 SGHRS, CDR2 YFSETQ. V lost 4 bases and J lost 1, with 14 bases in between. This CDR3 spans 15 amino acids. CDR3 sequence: CASSGGEALNYGYTF. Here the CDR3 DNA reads TGCGCCAGCAGCGGAGGGGAAGCCCTTAACTATGGCTACACCTTC.

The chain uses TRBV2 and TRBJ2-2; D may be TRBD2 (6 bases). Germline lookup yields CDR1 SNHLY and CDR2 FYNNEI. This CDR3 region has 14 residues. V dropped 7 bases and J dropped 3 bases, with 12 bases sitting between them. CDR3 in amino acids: CASTPGLYTGELFF. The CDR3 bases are TGTGCCAGCACTCCGGGACTTTACACCGGGGAGCTGTTTTTT.

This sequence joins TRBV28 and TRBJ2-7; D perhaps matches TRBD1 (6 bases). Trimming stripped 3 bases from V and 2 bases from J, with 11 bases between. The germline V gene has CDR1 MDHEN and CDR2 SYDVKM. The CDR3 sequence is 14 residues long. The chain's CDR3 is CASSFVGQPYEQYF. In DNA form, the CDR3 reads TGTGCCAGCAGTTTCGTCGGACAGCCCTACGAGCAGTACTTC.

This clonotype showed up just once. CDR3 loop: CASSYSSPTSEQYF. The DNA of the CDR3 is TGTGCCAGCAGCTATAGTTCCCCTACATCCGAGCAGTACTTC. This chain joins TRBV7-6 and TRBJ2-7; D is unresolved. From germline, CDR1 is SGHVS and CDR2 FNYEAQ. This CDR3 has 14 residues. The ends were cut back, 4 bases at V and 6 bases at J, with 16 bases in the middle.

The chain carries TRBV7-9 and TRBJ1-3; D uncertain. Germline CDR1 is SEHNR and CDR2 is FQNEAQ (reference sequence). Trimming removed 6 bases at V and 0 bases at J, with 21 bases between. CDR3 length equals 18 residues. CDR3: CASSSTRAGNRSGNTIYF. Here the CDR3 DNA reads TGTGCCAGCAGTTCTACCCGCGCAGGCAATCGCTCTGGAAACACCATATATTTT.

CDR3 sequence: CASSLSRTAYEQYF. In DNA form, the CDR3 reads TGTGCCAGCAGTTTATCCAGGACAGCCTACGAGCAGTACTTC. J is TRBJ2-7 and V is TRBV27; a possible D gene is TRBD1 (6 bases). V lost 0 bases, J lost 2 bases, and 8 bases lay in between. CDR3 size: 14 residues. Germline CDR1 and CDR2: MNHEY and SMNVEV (reference sequence).

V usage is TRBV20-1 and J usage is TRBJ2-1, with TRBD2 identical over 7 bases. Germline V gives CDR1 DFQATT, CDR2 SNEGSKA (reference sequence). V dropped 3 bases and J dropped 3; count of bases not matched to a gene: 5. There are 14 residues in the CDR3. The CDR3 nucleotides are TGCAGTGCTAGTCTCCCTAGCGGCTACAATGAGCAGTTCTTC. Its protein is CSASLPSGYNEQFF.

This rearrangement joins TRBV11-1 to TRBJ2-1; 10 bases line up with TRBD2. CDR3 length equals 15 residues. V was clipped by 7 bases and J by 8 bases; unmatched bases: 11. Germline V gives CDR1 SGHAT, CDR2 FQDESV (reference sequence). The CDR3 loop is CASTGGLAGVDEQFF. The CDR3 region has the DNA TGTGCCAGCACTGGAGGGCTAGCGGGGGTCGATGAGCAGTTCTTC.

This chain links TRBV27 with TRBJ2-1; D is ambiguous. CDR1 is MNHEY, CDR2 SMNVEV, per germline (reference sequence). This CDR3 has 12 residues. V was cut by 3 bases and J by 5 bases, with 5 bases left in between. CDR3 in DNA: TGTGCCAGCAGTTTTTCCAACAATGAGCAGTTCTTC. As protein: CASSFSNNEQFF.

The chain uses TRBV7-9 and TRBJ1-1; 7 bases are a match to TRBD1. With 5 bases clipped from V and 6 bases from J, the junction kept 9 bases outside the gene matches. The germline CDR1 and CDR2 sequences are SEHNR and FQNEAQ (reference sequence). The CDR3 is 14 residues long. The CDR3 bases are TGTGCCAGCAGCGGTGACAGGGTTTCGCCTGAAGCTTTCTTT. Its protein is CASSGDRVSPEAFF.

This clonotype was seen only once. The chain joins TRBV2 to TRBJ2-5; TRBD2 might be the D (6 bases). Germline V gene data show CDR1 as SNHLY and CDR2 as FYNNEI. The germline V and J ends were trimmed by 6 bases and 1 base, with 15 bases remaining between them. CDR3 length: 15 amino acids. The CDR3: CASRIDTSLQETQYF. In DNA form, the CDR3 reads TGTGCCAGCAGAATAGACACTAGCCTCCAAGAGACCCAGTACTTC.

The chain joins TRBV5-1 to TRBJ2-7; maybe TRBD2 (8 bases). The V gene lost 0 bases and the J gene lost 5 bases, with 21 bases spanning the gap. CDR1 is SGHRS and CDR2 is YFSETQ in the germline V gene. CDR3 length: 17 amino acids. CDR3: CASSLVGSGTAFDEQYF. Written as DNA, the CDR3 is TGCGCCAGCAGCTTGGTGGGTAGCGGGACAGCTTTCGACGAGCAGTACTTC.

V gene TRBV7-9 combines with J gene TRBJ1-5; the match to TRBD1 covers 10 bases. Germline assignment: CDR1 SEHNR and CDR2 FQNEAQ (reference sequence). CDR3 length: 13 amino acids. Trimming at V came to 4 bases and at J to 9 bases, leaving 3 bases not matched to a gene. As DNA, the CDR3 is TGTGCCAGCAGCTCCGGACAGGGGGGGCCCCAGCATTTT. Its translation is CASSSGQGGPQHF.

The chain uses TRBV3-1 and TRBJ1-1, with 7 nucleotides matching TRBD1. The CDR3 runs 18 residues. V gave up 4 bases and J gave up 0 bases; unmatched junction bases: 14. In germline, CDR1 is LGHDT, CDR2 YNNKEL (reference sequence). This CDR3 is CASSRKIWDRLMNTEAFF. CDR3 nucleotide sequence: TGTGCCAGCAGCCGAAAAATATGGGACAGATTAATGAACACTGAAGCTTTCTTT.

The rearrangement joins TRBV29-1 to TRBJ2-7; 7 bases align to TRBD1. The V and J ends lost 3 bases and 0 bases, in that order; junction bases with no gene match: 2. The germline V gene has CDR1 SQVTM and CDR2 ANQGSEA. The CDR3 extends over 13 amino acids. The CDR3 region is CSVEGQSSYEQYF. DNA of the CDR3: TGCAGCGTTGAGGGACAGAGCTCCTACGAGCAGTACTTC.

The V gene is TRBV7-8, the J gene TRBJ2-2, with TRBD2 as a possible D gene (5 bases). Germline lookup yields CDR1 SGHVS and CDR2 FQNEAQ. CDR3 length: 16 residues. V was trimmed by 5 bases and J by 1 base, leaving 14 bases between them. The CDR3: CASSPERVRNTGELFF. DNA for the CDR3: TGTGCCAGCAGCCCGGAGAGGGTACGGAACACCGGGGAGCTGTTTTTT.

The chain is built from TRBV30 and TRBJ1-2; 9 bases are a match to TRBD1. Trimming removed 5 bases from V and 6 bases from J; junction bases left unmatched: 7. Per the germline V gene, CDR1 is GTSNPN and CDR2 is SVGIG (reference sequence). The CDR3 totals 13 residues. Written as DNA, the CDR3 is TGTGCCTGGGCCGGGACAGGGACGGATGGCTACACCTTC. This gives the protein CAWAGTGTDGYTF.

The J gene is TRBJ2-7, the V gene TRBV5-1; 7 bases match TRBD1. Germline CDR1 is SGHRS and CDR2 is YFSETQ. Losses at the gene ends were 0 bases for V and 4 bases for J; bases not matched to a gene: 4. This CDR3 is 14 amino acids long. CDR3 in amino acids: CASSLGTTGYEQYF. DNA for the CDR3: TGCGCCAGCAGCTTGGGGACGACAGGGTACGAGCAGTACTTC.

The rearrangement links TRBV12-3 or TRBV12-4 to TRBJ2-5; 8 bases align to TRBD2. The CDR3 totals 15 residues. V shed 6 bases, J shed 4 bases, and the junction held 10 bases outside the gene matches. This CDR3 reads CASSSTSGVGETQYF. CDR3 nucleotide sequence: TGTGCCAGCAGCTCCACTAGCGGCGTGGGAGAGACCCAGTACTTC.

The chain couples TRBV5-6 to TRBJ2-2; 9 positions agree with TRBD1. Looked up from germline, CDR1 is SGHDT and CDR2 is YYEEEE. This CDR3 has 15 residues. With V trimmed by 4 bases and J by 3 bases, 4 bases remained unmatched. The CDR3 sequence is CASSPRDRDTGELFF. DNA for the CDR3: TGTGCCAGCAGCCCACGGGACAGGGACACCGGGGAGCTGTTTTTT.

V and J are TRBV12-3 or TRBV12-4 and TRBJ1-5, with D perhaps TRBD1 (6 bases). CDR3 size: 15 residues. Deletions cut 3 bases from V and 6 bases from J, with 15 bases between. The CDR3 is CASSFSSRGFQPQHF. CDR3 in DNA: TGTGCCAGCAGTTTTAGCTCCAGGGGTTTTCAGCCCCAGCATTTT.

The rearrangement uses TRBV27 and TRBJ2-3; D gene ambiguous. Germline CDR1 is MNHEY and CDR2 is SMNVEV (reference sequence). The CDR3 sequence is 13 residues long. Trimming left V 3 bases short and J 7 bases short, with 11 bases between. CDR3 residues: CASSFSPAYTQYF. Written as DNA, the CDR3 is TGTGCCAGCAGTTTTTCACCGGCCTATACGCAGTATTTT.